Below, 22 T cell receptor beta chains from the same sample are listed, as sequenced in a study of IL-17A CD8 T cells in psoriatic arthritis synovium. TCRdb's table, derived via immunoSEQ multiplex PCR, lists solely in-frame clones and lacks some. The top ten clones hold approximately 10% of a sample with 2,100 or so clones, about 70% of them seen once. The synovial fluid came from psoriatic arthritis joints with active inflammation. The sequenced material came from memory CD8+ T cells from synovial fluid. The subset was: bulk memory CD8+ T cells (CD45RA-CD27+/- and CD45RA+CD27-). These receptors originate from a human donor with psoriatic arthritis.

This chain connects TRBV28 to TRBJ2-1; D call uncertain. The length of the CDR3 is 11 residues. The V gene's germline CDR1 is MDHEN and CDR2 SYDVKM. V lost 2 bases and J 8 bases, leaving 4 bases between the germline ends. The CDR3 nucleotides are TGTGCCAGCAGTTTAATCGATGAGCAGTTCTTC. Protein product: CASSLIDEQFF.

The gene calls are TRBV5-6 and TRBJ1-2, with 7 bases fitting TRBD1. Germline V CDR1 and CDR2: SGHDT, YYEEEE. The CDR3 runs to 15 residues. J was trimmed by 4 bases and V by 4 bases; bases with no gene match: 10. The CDR3 DNA is TGTGCCAGCAGCCGGGAGGGGGCCCAAATCTATGGCTACACCTTC. Its translation is CASSREGAQIYGYTF.

The gene calls are TRBV6-5 and TRBJ2-5; no definite D call. Germline V gene data show CDR1 as MNHEY and CDR2 as SVGAGI. CDR3 length: 12 residues. The V end was cut by 5 bases, the J end by 4 bases, with 8 bases between. The CDR3 DNA sequence: TGTGCCAGCAGTCCTACAGCAGAGACCCAGTACTTC. Translation gives CASSPTAETQYF.

The rearrangement joins TRBV28 to TRBJ2-4, with 7 bases fitting TRBD1. J gave up 3 bases and V 4 bases, and 15 bases lay outside the gene matches. This CDR3 spans 18 amino acids. Germline V gene data show CDR1 as MDHEN and CDR2 as SYDVKM. The CDR3 coding sequence is TGTGCCAGCAGTTCCATATATCTAAACAGGGGTGACAAAAACATTCAGTACTTC. It specifies CASSSIYLNRGDKNIQYF.

This CDR3 is CAISSGTRVNEQFF. The CDR3 DNA reads as TGTGCCATCAGTTCCGGGACTAGAGTGAATGAGCAGTTCTTC. The gene calls are TRBV10-3 and TRBJ2-1; 8 nucleotides line up with TRBD2. J was trimmed by 7 bases and V by 5 bases; bases with no gene match: 7. CDR3 length equals 14 residues. Germline CDR1 reads ENHRY; CDR2 reads SYGVKD.

The chain combines TRBV7-2 with TRBJ2-7; D remains ambiguous. The germline CDR1 and CDR2 sequences are SGHTA and FQGNSA. V was shortened by 1 base and J by 5 bases, with 6 bases between the two germline ends. CDR3 size: 12 residues. In DNA form, the CDR3 reads TGTGCCAGCAGCTTAGGGCGGCACGAGCAGTACTTC. It yields the protein CASSLGRHEQYF.

V usage is TRBV5-5 and J usage is TRBJ2-5; either TRBD1 or TRBD2 may fit D (5 bases each). CDR3 length: 19 residues. Germline V gene sequence: CDR1 SGHKS, CDR2 YYEKEE (reference sequence). Trimming shortened V by 3 bases and J by 3 bases, and 27 bases separated the two germline ends. In DNA form, the CDR3 reads TGTGCCAGCAGCTATCACCACACTCAGGGAGTTGGTTGGGAAGAGACCCAGTACTTC. Its translation is CASSYHHTQGVGWEETQYF.

The V gene is TRBV7-6, the J gene TRBJ2-5, with 9 nucleotides matching TRBD1. This CDR3 is built from 15 residues. The V gene's germline CDR1 is SGHVS and CDR2 FNYEAQ. J gave up 5 bases and V 5 bases, and 9 bases lay outside the gene matches. The CDR3 DNA follows: TGTGCCAGCAGCCCTCGGGACAGGGTCGGGGAGACCCAGTACTTC. Protein product: CASSPRDRVGETQYF.

In this sample, this clone turned up a few times. The chain uses TRBV7-9 and TRBJ2-5, with TRBD1 matching 9 bases. The CDR3 contains 14 residues. With 7 bases clipped from V and 2 bases from J, the junction kept 5 bases outside the gene matches. Per germline, CDR1 SEHNR and CDR2 FQNEAQ (reference sequence). The CDR3 reads CASKGTGWQETQYF. CDR3 sequence (DNA): TGTGCCAGCAAAGGGACAGGGTGGCAAGAGACCCAGTACTTC. The full variable domain, completed using reference TRBV7-9 and TRBJ2-5, is DTGVSQNPRHKITKRGQNVTFRCDPISEHNRLYWYRQTLGQGPEFLTYFQNEAQLEKSRLLSDRFSAERPKGSFSTLEIQRTEQGDSAMYLCASKGTGWQETQYFGPGTRLLVL.

This clone qualifies as large. The chain links TRBV6-1 to TRBJ2-1; TRBD2 aligns across 10 bases. CDR3 length equals 15 residues. The V and J ends lost 2 bases and 2 bases, in that order; junction bases with no gene match: 0. Germline CDR1 and CDR2: MNHNS and SASEGT. The CDR3 DNA follows: TGTGCCAGCAGTGAACTAGCGGGAGCCTACAATGAGCAGTTCTTC. Residues: CASSELAGAYNEQFF.

J is TRBJ2-7 and V is TRBV5-1, with unresolved D. The V end lost 0 bases, the J end lost 2 bases, and 12 bases lay between the germline ends. Germline V CDR1 and CDR2: SGHRS, YFSETQ. There are 15 residues in the CDR3. CDR3 amino acids: CASSLEPGATYEQYF. DNA for the CDR3: TGCGCCAGCAGCTTGGAACCTGGCGCAACCTACGAGCAGTACTTC.

The CDR3 coding sequence is TGTGCCAGCAGCGCGTGGACAGGGAACACTGAAGCTTTCTTT. Translated: CASSAWTGNTEAFF. The V call is TRBV9, the J call TRBJ1-1; TRBD1 aligns across 7 bases. The germline V gene encodes CDR1 SGDLS and CDR2 YYNGEE. This CDR3 is 14 amino acids long. With V trimmed by 3 bases and J by 1 base, 3 bases remained unmatched.

A few counts support this clone. The chain uses TRBV6-1 and TRBJ2-3; 7 positions agree with TRBD2. Germline V gene data show CDR1 as MNHNS and CDR2 as SASEGT. With V trimmed by 8 bases and J by 3 bases, 5 bases remained unmatched. This CDR3 has 13 residues. As DNA, the CDR3 is TGTGCCAGCTGGGTCGGGAGGACAGATACGCAGTATTTT. Residues: CASWVGRTDTQYF.

This rearrangement joins TRBV5-5 to TRBJ2-5, with a possible D match to TRBD1 (6 bases). There are 15 residues in the CDR3. V was cut by 2 bases and J by 4 bases, with 15 bases left in between. Germline V gene lookup returns CDR1 SGHKS and CDR2 YYEKEE (reference sequence). The chain's CDR3 is CASSLARKGVETQYF. The CDR3 nucleotides are TGTGCCAGCAGCTTAGCGCGGAAGGGGGTAGAGACCCAGTACTTC.

The sample holds a few counts of this clone. The chain uses TRBV7-6 and TRBJ2-7; 9 bases line up with TRBD2. The germline CDR1 and CDR2 sequences are SGHVS and FNYEAQ. The J segment lost 2 bases and the V segment lost 5 bases, leaving 13 bases of the junction unmatched. This CDR3 is 17 amino acids long. As DNA, the CDR3 is TGTGCCAGCAGCCTGTTTCGGGCTAGCGGGGTGACCTACGAGCAGTACTTC. It yields the protein CASSLFRASGVTYEQYF.

This clone was detected once. V and J are TRBV7-9 and TRBJ1-2; D remains ambiguous. This CDR3 spans 14 amino acids. V shed 5 bases and J shed 6 bases, with 16 bases lying between them. Germline V gene lookup returns CDR1 SEHNR and CDR2 FQNEAQ (reference sequence). CDR3 nucleotides: TGTGCCAGCAGCGGCGAACGGGTCAGACATGGCTACACCTTC. Encoded protein: CASSGERVRHGYTF.

The chain employs TRBV7-3 and TRBJ2-3, with 7 bases aligning to TRBD2. J gave up 0 bases and V 5 bases, and 11 bases lay outside the gene matches. Germline V gene sequence: CDR1 SGHTA, CDR2 FQGTGA. The CDR3 loop spans 17 amino acids. CDR3 sequence: CASSPNFGRPSTDTQYF. The CDR3 DNA is TGTGCCAGCAGCCCCAACTTCGGGAGGCCGAGCACAGATACGCAGTATTTT. The whole variable domain, remainder taken from reference TRBV7-3 and TRBJ2-3, is GAGVSQTPSNKVTEKGKYVELRCDPISGHTALYWYRQSLGQGPEFLIYFQGTGAADDSGLPNDRFFAVRPEGSVSTLKIQRTERGDSAVYLCASSPNFGRPSTDTQYFGPGTRLTVL.

The rearrangement links TRBV5-1 to TRBJ1-2, with TRBD1 matching over 7 bases. Germline V lookup: CDR1 SGHRS, CDR2 YFSETQ. Trimming cost V 6 bases and J 4 bases; bases outside gene matches: 3. The length of the CDR3 is 12 residues. The DNA for the CDR3 is TGCGCCAGCACTGGGGACAGCTATGGCTACACCTTC. This encodes CASTGDSYGYTF.

This clone appeared a few times. The chain uses TRBV12-5 and TRBJ2-7; D may be TRBD2 (6 bases). CDR1 is LGHNT, CDR2 FRNRAP, per germline. Deletions cut 10 bases from V and 4 bases from J, with 17 bases between. The CDR3 consists of 13 residues. The DNA of the CDR3 is TGTGCTATTAGGAGGGGTATCCCTTACGAGCAGTACGTC. The encoded protein is CAIRRGIPYEQYV.

The V call is TRBV7-2, the J call TRBJ2-7; 9 nucleotides agree with TRBD2. The J segment lost 2 bases and the V segment lost 2 bases, leaving 13 bases of the junction unmatched. From germline, CDR1 is SGHTA and CDR2 FQGNSA. The CDR3 spans 18 residues. In DNA, the CDR3 is TGTGCCAGCAGCTTAAGTTATCGGGGACTAGCCGGGACCTACGAGCAGTACTTC. Protein sequence: CASSLSYRGLAGTYEQYF. The full variable domain, with the rest looked up from reference TRBV7-2 and TRBJ2-7, is GAGVSQSPSNKVTEKGKDVELRCDPISGHTALYWYRQSLGQGLEFLIYFQGNSAPDKSGLPSDRFSAERTGGSVSTLTIQRTQQEDSAVYLCASSLSYRGLAGTYEQYFGPGTRLTVT.

The CDR3 nucleotides are TGTGCCAGCAGCTTTAGTCTCGCAGCGCGAGATAAGCAGTTCTTC. Translating it yields CASSFSLAARDKQFF. This rearrangement joins TRBV5-4 to TRBJ2-1; D remains ambiguous. V shed 2 bases and J shed 11 bases, with 20 bases lying between them. CDR1 is SGHNT and CDR2 is YYREEE in the germline V gene (reference sequence). The CDR3 has 15 amino acids.

This rearrangement joins TRBV27 to TRBJ1-1; possibly TRBD1 for D (6 bases). Germline values: CDR1 MNHEY, CDR2 SMNVEV (reference sequence). V was cut by 4 bases and J by 1 base, with 10 bases left in between. This CDR3 comprises 14 residues. The CDR3 nucleotides are TGTGCCAGCAGTTCCCACAGGGCGAACACTGAAGCTTTCTTT. This encodes CASSSHRANTEAFF.